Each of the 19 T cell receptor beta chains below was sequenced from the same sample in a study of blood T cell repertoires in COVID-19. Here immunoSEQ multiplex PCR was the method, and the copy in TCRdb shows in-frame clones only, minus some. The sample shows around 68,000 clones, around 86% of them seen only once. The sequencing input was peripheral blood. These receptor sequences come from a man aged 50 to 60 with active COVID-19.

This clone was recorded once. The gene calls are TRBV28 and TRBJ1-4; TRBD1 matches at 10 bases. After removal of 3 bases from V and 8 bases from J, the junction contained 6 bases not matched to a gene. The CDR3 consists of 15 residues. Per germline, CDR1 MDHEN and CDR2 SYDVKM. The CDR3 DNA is TGTGCCAGCAGTTTGTCGGACAGGGGGAACGAAAAACTGTTTTTT. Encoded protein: CASSLSDRGNEKLFF.

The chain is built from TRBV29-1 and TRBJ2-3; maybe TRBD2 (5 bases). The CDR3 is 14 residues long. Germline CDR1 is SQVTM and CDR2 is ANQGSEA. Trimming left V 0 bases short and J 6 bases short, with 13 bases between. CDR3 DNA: TGCAGCGTTGAAGACACGGGGTCAACGGATACGCAGTATTTT. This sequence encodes CSVEDTGSTDTQYF.

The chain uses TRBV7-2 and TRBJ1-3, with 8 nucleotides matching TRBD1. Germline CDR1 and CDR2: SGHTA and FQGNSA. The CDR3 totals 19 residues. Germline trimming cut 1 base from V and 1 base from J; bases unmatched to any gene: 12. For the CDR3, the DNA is TGTGCCAGCAGCTTAGTTAGGCGGACAGGGCCTTATTCTGGAAACACCATATATTTT. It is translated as CASSLVRRTGPYSGNTIYF.

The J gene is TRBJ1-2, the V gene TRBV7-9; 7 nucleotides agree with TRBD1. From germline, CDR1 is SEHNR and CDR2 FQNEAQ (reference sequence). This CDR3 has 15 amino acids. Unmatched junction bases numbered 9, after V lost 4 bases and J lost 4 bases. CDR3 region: CASSYTSGQSYGYTF. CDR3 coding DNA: TGTGCCAGCAGCTATACCTCGGGACAGTCCTATGGCTACACCTTC. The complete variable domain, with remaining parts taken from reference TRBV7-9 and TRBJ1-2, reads DTGVSQNPRHKITKRGQNVTFRCDPISEHNRLYWYRQTLGQGPEFLTYFQNEAQLEKSRLLSDRFSAERPKGSFSTLEIQRTEQGDSAMYLCASSYTSGQSYGYTFGSGTRLTVV.

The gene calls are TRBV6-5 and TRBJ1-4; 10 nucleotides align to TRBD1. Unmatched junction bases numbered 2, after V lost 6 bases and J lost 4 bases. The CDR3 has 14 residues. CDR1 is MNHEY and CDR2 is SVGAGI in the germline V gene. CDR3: CASRGTGDNEKLFF. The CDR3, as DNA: TGTGCCAGCAGGGGGACAGGGGATAATGAAAAACTGTTTTTT.

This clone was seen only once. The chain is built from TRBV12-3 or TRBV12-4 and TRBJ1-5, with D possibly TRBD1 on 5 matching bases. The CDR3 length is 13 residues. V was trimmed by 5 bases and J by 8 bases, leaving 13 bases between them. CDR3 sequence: CASSATEYEPQHF. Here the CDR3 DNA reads TGTGCCAGCAGTGCGACAGAATATGAGCCCCAGCATTTT.

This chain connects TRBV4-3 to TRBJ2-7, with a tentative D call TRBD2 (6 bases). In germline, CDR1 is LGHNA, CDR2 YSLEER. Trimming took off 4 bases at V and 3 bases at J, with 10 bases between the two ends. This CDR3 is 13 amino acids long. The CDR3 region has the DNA TGCGCCAGCAGCCGGGACTCCAACTACGAGCAGTACTTC. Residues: CASSRDSNYEQYF.

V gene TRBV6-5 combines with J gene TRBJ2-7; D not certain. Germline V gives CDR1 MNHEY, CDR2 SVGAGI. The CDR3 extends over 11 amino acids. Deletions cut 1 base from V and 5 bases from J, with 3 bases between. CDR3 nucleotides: TGTGCCAGCAGTTACTTCAACGAGCAGTACTTC. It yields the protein CASSYFNEQYF.

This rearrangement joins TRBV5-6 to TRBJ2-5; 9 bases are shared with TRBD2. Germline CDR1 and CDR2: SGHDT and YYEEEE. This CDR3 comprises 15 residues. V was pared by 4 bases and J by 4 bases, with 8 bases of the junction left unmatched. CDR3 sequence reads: CASSRGAGGGETQYF. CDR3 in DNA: TGTGCCAGCAGCCGCGGAGCGGGAGGAGGAGAGACCCAGTACTTC.

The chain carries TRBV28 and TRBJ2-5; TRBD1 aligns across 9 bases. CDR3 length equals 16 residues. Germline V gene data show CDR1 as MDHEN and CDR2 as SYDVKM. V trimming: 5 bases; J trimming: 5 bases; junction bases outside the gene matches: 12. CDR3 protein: CASSEDRGDRGETQYF. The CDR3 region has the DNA TGTGCCAGCAGTGAGGACAGGGGCGACCGCGGGGAGACCCAGTACTTC.

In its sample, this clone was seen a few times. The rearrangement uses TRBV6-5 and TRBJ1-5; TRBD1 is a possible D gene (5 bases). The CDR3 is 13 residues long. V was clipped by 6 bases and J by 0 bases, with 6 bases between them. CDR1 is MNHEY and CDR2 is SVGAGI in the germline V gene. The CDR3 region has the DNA TGTGCCAGCAGAGGGGTTAGCAATCAGCCCCAGCATTTT. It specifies CASRGVSNQPQHF.

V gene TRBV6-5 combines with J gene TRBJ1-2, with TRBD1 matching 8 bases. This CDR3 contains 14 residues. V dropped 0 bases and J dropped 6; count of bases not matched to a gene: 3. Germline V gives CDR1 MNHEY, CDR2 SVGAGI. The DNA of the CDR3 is TGTGCCAGCAGTTACTCGATGACAGGGGATGGCTACACCTTC. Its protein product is CASSYSMTGDGYTF.

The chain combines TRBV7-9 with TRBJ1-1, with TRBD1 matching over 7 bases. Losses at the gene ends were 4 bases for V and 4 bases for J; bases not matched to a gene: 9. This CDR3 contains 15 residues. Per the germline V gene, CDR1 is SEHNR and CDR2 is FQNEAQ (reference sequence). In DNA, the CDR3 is TGTGCCAGCAGCTCTTTTGCAGGGGGGCGCACTGAAGCTTTCTTT. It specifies CASSSFAGGRTEAFF.

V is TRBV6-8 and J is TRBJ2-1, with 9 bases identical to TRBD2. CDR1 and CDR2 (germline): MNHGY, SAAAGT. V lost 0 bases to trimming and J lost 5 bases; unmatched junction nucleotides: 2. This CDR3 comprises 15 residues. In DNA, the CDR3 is TGTGCCAGCAGTTACTCGTTAGCGGGAGACAATGAGCAGTTCTTC. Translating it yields CASSYSLAGDNEQFF.

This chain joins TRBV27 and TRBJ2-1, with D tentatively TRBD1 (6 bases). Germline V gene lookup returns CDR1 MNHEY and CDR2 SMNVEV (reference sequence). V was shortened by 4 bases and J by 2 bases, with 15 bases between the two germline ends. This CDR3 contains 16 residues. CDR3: CASSSPTGKAYNEQFF. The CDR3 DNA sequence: TGTGCCAGCAGTTCCCCCACAGGGAAAGCCTACAATGAGCAGTTCTTC.

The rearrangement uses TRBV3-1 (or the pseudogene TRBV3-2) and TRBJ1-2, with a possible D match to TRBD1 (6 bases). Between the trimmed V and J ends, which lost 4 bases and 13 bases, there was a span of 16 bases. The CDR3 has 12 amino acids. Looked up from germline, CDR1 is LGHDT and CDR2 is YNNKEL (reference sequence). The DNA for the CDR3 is TGTGCCAGCAGCCTCTTAGGACAGCTTCCCACCTTC. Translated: CASSLLGQLPTF.

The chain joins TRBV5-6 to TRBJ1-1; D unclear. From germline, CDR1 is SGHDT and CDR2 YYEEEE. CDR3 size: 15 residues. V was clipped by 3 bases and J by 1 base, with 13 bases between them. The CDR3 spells CASSWSNRGNTEAFF. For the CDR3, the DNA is TGTGCCAGCAGCTGGAGTAACCGGGGGAACACTGAAGCTTTCTTT.

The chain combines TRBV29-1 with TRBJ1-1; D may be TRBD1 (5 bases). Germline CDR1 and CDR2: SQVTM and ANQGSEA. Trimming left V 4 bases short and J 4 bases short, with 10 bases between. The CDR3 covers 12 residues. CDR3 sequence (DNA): TGCAGCGTTGTAGAGGGGAGCACTGAAGCTTTCTTT. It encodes CSVVEGSTEAFF.

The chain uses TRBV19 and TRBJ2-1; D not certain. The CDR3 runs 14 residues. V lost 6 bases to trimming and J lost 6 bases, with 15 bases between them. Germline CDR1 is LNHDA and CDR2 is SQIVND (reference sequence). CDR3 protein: CASSPTTATNEQFF. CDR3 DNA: TGTGCCAGTAGCCCTACGACTGCCACCAATGAGCAGTTCTTC.